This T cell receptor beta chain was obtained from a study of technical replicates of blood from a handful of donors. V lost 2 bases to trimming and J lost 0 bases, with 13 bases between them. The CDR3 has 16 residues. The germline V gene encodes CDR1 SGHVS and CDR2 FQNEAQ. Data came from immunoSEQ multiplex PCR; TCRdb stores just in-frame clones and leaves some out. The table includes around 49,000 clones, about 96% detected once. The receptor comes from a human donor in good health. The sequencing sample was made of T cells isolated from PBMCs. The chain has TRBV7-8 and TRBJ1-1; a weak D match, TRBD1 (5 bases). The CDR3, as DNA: TGTGCCAGCAGCTTAAGACCGACAGTCCTGAACACTGAAGCTTTCTTT. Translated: CASSLRPTVLNTEAFF.